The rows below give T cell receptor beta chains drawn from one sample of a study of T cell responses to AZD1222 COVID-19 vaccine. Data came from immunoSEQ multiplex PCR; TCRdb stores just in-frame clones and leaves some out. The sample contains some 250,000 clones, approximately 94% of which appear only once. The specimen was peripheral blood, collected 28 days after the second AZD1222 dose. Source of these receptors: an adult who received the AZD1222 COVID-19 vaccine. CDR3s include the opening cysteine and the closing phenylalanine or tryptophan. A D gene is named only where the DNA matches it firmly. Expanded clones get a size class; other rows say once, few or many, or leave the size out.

CDR3 protein: CASSQEQGPYEQYF; CDR3 DNA: TGCGCCAGCAGCCAAGAGCAGGGTCCCTACGAGCAGTACTTC; V gene: TRBV4-1; clone size: .; J gene: TRBJ2-7; D gene: .
CDR3 protein: CAGTQGANTEAFF; CDR3 DNA: TGTGCCGGGACACAGGGAGCGAACACTGAAGCTTTCTTT; V gene: TRBV2; clone size: .; J gene: TRBJ1-1; D gene: .
CDR3 protein: CASSPQGQPYGYTF; CDR3 DNA: TGTGCCAGCTCACCACAAGGCCAGCCTTATGGCTACACCTTC; V gene: TRBV18; clone size: .; J gene: TRBJ1-2; D gene: .
CDR3 protein: CASSPSAGVSYEQYF; CDR3 DNA: TGTGCCAGTAGTCCGTCAGCGGGAGTCTCCTACGAGCAGTACTTC; V gene: TRBV19; clone size: .; J gene: TRBJ2-7; D gene: TRBD2
CDR3 protein: CASSPSGRAQETQYF; CDR3 DNA: TGTGCCAGCAGTCCTAGCGGGAGGGCCCAGGAGACCCAGTACTTC; V gene: TRBV7-2; clone size: .; J gene: TRBJ2-5; D gene: TRBD2
CDR3 protein: CASGGSNEQFF; CDR3 DNA: TGTGCCAGCGGGGGGAGCAATGAGCAGTTCTTC; V gene: TRBV2; clone size: .; J gene: TRBJ2-1; D gene: .
CDR3 protein: CASSLSSYNEQFF; CDR3 DNA: TGTGCCAGCAGCCTGAGCTCCTACAATGAGCAGTTCTTC; V gene: TRBV7-3; clone size: .; J gene: TRBJ2-1; D gene: .
CDR3 protein: CASSKGQQSTQQYF; CDR3 DNA: TGTGCCAGCAGTAAGGGACAGCAATCTACGCAGCAGTACTTC; V gene: TRBV2; clone size: .; J gene: TRBJ2-7; D gene: TRBD1
CDR3 protein: CASSLILLPHEQYF; CDR3 DNA: TGTGCCAGCAGTTTAATCCTCCTCCCTCACGAGCAGTACTTC; V gene: TRBV28; clone size: .; J gene: TRBJ2-7; D gene: .
CDR3 protein: CASSYTGGTGELFF; CDR3 DNA: TGTGCCAGCAGTTATACAGGAGGGACCGGGGAGCTGTTTTTT; V gene: TRBV6-5; clone size: .; J gene: TRBJ2-2; D gene: .
CDR3 protein: CASSAGGHGGAQHF; CDR3 DNA: TGTGCCAGCAGTGCCGGGGGACACGGCGGGGCCCAGCATTTT; V gene: TRBV2; clone size: .; J gene: TRBJ1-5; D gene: .
CDR3 protein: CASSYGTARGGKLFF; CDR3 DNA: TGTGCCAGCAGTTACGGGACAGCCCGGGGCGGAAAACTGTTTTTT; V gene: TRBV6-5; clone size: .; J gene: TRBJ1-4; D gene: TRBD1
CDR3 protein: CASSLRRDRETQYF; CDR3 DNA: TGTGCCAGCAGCTTAAGGCGAGATCGGGAGACCCAGTACTTC; V gene: TRBV7-6; clone size: .; J gene: TRBJ2-5; D gene: .
CDR3 protein: CASSVTPGREETQYF; CDR3 DNA: TGTGCCAGCAGCGTAACCCCCGGAAGGGAAGAGACCCAGTACTTC; V gene: TRBV9; clone size: once; J gene: TRBJ2-5; D gene: .
CDR3 protein: CASSQERLAEGHEQFF; CDR3 DNA: TGTGCCAGCAGCCAAGAGAGGCTAGCCGAGGGCCATGAGCAGTTCTTC; V gene: TRBV3-1/TRBV3-2; clone size: .; J gene: TRBJ2-1; D gene: .
CDR3 protein: CASSSRQGGGYTF; CDR3 DNA: TGTGCCAGCAGCTCCCGACAGGGGGGCGGCTACACCTTC; V gene: TRBV7-3; clone size: once; J gene: TRBJ1-2; D gene: TRBD1
CDR3 protein: CASSPRDRGRTEAFF; CDR3 DNA: TGTGCCAGCAGCCCCCGGGACAGGGGGCGCACTGAAGCTTTCTTT; V gene: TRBV28; clone size: .; J gene: TRBJ1-1; D gene: TRBD1
CDR3 protein: CASSINRIEAFF; CDR3 DNA: TGTGCCAGTAGTATAAACCGGATCGAAGCTTTCTTT; V gene: TRBV19; clone size: .; J gene: TRBJ1-1; D gene: .
CDR3 protein: CASSRDRDGYGYTF; CDR3 DNA: TGTGCCAGCAGTAGGGACAGGGATGGGTATGGCTACACCTTC; V gene: TRBV6-5; clone size: .; J gene: TRBJ1-2; D gene: TRBD1
CDR3 protein: CASSQRERLAGAYNEQFF; CDR3 DNA: TGTGCCAGCAGCCAACGAGAGCGACTAGCGGGAGCCTACAATGAGCAGTTCTTC; V gene: TRBV3-1/TRBV3-2; clone size: .; J gene: TRBJ2-1; D gene: TRBD2